This passage covers 12 T cell receptor beta chains from one sample sequenced in a study of blood T cells in healthy people across ages. Next came a second PCR, run for about 6 to 12 cycles, which used a sample-barcoded 5' primer along with a J-beta primer mix. TCRdb processed the 5' RACE reads anew with MiXCR; each CDR3 protein has one entry. The table has around 1,000,000 distinct CDR3 sequences, approximately 25% seen once. These same records also appear under a second study, on T cells of mothers and their children.

Source material: blood. The receptors derive from a girl aged 2-10 years in good health.

As for this clonotype: At one end the junction does not follow the germline gene, possibly because of a read error. V and J are TRBV4-2 and TRBJ2-3; no reliable D call. The CDR3 is 12 amino acids. The germline gives CDR1 LGHNA, CDR2 YNFKEQ. The DNA for the CDR3 is TGTGCCGGCAGCCAAGCCGAGGATACGCAGTATTTT. It translates to CAGSQAEDTQYF.

This clonotype was counted only a few times. J is TRBJ1-5 and V is TRBV20-1; possibly TRBD1 for D (6 bases). The CDR3 totals 17 residues. Looked up from germline, CDR1 is DFQATT and CDR2 is SNEGSKA (reference sequence). V lost 6 bases and J 1 base, leaving 22 bases between the germline ends. CDR3 coding DNA: TGCAGTGCCCAATCCGACGGGTTCGGACAGAGCAATCAGCCCCAGCATTTT. Translation gives CSAQSDGFGQSNQPQHF.

This rearrangement joins TRBV28 to TRBJ1-4, with D possibly being TRBD1 (6 bases). The V gene lost 2 bases and the J gene lost 8 bases, with 12 bases spanning the gap. The CDR3 covers 14 residues. Germline V CDR1 and CDR2: MDHEN, SYDVKM. Here the CDR3 reads CASSLRDINEKLFF. The CDR3 bases are TGTGCCAGCAGTTTAAGGGACATAAACGAAAAACTGTTTTTT.

The table lists this clonotype with a few counts. V is TRBV12-3 or TRBV12-4 and J is TRBJ1-2, with no clear D. Trimming took 1 base from V and 6 from J, leaving 9 bases between them. CDR3 length: 13 residues. The CDR3 protein is CASSLVAGNGYTF. CDR3 sequence (DNA): TGTGCCAGCAGTTTAGTCGCTGGGAATGGCTACACCTTC.

About this clonotype itself: The junction and the germline gene differ at one end; a read error may be behind it. This chain links TRBV24-1 with TRBJ2-2; 8 bases fit TRBD1. The CDR3 contains 16 residues. Germline CDR1 and CDR2: KGHDR and SFDVKD. CDR3 nucleotide sequence: TGTGCCGCCAGTGATCTAGGGACAGGCGAAACCGGGGAGCTGTTTTTT. Translation gives CAASDLGTGETGELFF.

The sample holds a few counts of this clonotype. This sequence joins TRBV29-1 and TRBJ1-1, with D possibly being TRBD1 (6 bases). V lost 5 bases, J lost 9 bases, and 13 bases lay in between. Germline CDR1 and CDR2: SQVTM and ANQGSEA. CDR3 size: 11 residues. This CDR3 is CSVIRGGQAFF. The CDR3 nucleotides read TGCAGCGTTATAAGGGGGGGTCAAGCTTTCTTT.

The CDR3 region is CSMVRLGSDNEQFF. DNA for the CDR3: TGCAGCATGGTCCGCCTAGGATCCGACAATGAGCAGTTCTTC. V usage is TRBV20-1 and J usage is TRBJ2-1; D gene uncertain. Per germline, CDR1 DFQATT and CDR2 SNEGSKA (reference sequence). The CDR3 contains 14 residues.

This clonotype was recorded once. V usage is TRBV7-3 and J usage is TRBJ2-2; 8 bases line up with TRBD2. The CDR3 has 14 residues. Germline-derived CDR1 and CDR2 are SGHTA and FQGTGA. J gave up 6 bases and V 5 bases, and 5 bases lay outside the gene matches. CDR3 bases: TGTGCCAGCAGCCCCTTAGCGGGATCCGGGGAGCTGTTTTTT. This sequence encodes CASSPLAGSGELFF.

Only one count was recorded for this clonotype. The V call is TRBV6-6, the J call TRBJ1-1; no clear D. The germline CDR1 and CDR2 sequences are MNHNY and SVGAGI (reference sequence). Trimming pared 2 bases from V and 2 bases from J, leaving 9 bases between. The CDR3 is 14 amino acids. CDR3 coding DNA: TGTGCCAGCAGTTACATTTGGGGAAACACTGAAGCTTTCTTT. Amino acid sequence: CASSYIWGNTEAFF.

This clonotype came up a few times. The gene calls are TRBV6-5 and TRBJ2-2; TRBD2 matches at 8 bases. Germline CDR1 and CDR2: MNHEY and SVGAGI. The CDR3 has 13 residues. V was pared by 7 bases and J by 4 bases, with 2 bases of the junction left unmatched. CDR3 protein: CASKSGSTGELFF. The DNA for the CDR3 is TGTGCCAGCAAAAGCGGGAGCACCGGGGAGCTGTTTTTT.

The chain is built from TRBV7-9 and TRBJ2-3, with no clear D. The CDR3 extends over 17 amino acids. Germline V CDR1 and CDR2: SEHNR, FQNEAQ (reference sequence). V lost 5 bases to trimming and J lost 2 bases, with 20 bases between them. CDR3 nucleotides: TGTGCCAGCAGCCTTACAAACTCAGAACCCGACACAGATACGCAGTATTTT. Translated, it gives CASSLTNSEPDTDTQYF.

The chain employs TRBV5-1 and TRBJ2-5; possibly TRBD1 for D (6 bases). Trimming pared 0 bases from V and 7 bases from J, leaving 16 bases between. Germline V gives CDR1 SGHRS, CDR2 YFSETQ. This CDR3 has 15 amino acids. CDR3 loop: CASSLVPQGGGTQYF. The CDR3 nucleotides are TGCGCCAGCAGCTTGGTCCCACAGGGTGGAGGGACCCAGTACTTC. Variable domain in full (rest from reference TRBV5-1 and TRBJ2-5): KAGVTQTPRYLIKTRGQQVTLSCSPISGHRSVSWYQQTPGQGLQFLFEYFSETQRNKGNFPGRFSGRQFSNSRSEMNVSTLELGDSALYLCASSLVPQGGGTQYFGPGTRLLVL.